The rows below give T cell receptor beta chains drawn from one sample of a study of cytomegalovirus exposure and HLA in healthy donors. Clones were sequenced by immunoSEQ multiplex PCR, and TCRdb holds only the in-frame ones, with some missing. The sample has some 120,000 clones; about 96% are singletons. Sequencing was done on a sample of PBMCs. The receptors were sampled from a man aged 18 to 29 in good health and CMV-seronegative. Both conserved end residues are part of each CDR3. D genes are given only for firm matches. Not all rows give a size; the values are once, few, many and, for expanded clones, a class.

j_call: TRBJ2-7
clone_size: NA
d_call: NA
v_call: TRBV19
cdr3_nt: TGTGCCAGTAGTATAGCGGCTGGTGATAGAGGCTACGAGCAGTACTTC
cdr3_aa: CASSIAAGDRGYEQYF

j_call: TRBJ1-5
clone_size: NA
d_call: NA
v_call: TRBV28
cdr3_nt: TGTGCCAGCAGTTTAGTCACAGACTACCAGCCCCAGCATTTT
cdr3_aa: CASSLVTDYQPQHF

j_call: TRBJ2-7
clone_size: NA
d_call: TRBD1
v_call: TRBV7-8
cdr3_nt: TGTGCCAGCAGCTTGTTTGGGACAGTTGCGGACGAGCAGTACTTC
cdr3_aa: CASSLFGTVADEQYF

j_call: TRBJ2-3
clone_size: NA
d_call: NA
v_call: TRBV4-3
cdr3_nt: TGCGCCAGCAGCCAAGGTGGGGGACTCTTCACAGATACGCAGTATTTT
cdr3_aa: CASSQGGGLFTDTQYF

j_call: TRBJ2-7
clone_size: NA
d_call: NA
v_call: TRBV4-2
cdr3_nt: TGTGCCAGCAGCCTAGGGGGGGAGCCCTCCTACGAGCAGTACTTC
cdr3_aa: CASSLGGEPSYEQYF

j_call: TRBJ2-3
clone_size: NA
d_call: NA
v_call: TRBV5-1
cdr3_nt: TGCGCCAGCAGCGGGCCTAGCACAGATACGCAGTATTTT
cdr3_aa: CASSGPSTDTQYF

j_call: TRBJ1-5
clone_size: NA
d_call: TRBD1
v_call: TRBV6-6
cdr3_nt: TGTGCCAGCAGGAACACAGGGGGAAATCAGCCCCAGCATTTT
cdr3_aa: CASRNTGGNQPQHF

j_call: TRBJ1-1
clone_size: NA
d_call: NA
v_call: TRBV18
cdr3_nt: TGTGCCAGCTCACCTGACTCGGGGGATACTGAAGCTTTCTTT
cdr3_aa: CASSPDSGDTEAFF

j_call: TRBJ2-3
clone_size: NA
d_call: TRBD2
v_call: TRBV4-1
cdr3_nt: TGCGCCAGCAGCCGACTCTTTTCCCCCAGAGCGGGAGAAGAGGGTACGCAGTATTTT
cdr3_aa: CASSRLFSPRAGEEGTQYF

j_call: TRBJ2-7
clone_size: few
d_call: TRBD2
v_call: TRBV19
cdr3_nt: TGTGCCAGTAGCAGAATTATAGCGGGAGGCCGGTACGAGCAGTACTTC
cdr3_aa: CASSRIIAGGRYEQYF

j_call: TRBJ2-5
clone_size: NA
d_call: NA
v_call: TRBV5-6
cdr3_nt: TGTGCCAGCAGCTTTAGTCTCCCAGAGACCCAGTACTTC
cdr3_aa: CASSFSLPETQYF

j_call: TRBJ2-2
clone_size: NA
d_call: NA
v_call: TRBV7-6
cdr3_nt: TGTGCCAGCAGCTTACTAGTAACTGATTCGAACACCGGGGAGCTGTTTTTT
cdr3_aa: CASSLLVTDSNTGELFF

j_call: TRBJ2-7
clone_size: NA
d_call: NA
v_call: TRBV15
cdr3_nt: TGTGCCACCAGCAAAGCGGCCTACGAGCAGTACTTC
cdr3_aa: CATSKAAYEQYF

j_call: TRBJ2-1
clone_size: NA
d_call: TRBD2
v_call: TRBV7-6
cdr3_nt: TGTGCCAGCAGCCCTTCACTAGCGGGACCTTACAATGAGCAGTTCTTC
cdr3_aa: CASSPSLAGPYNEQFF

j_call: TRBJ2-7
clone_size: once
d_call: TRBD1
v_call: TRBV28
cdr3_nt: TGTGCCAGCAGTTTAACCCCCCCGGACAGGATAGGCGAGCAGTACTTC
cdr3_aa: CASSLTPPDRIGEQYF

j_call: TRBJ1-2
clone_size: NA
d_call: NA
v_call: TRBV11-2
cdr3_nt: TGTGCCAGCAGCTCCGGGTCCCAGACCCCTGGCTACACCTTC
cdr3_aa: CASSSGSQTPGYTF

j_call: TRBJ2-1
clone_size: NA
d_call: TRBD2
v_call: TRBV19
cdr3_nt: TGTGCCAGTAGTAGAGCGGGAGGATTCAATGAGCAGTTCTTC
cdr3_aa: CASSRAGGFNEQFF

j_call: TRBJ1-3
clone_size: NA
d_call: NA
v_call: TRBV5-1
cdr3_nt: TGCGCCAGCAGCGGCCGGGACACAGGCTCTGGAAACACCATATATTTT
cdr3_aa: CASSGRDTGSGNTIYF

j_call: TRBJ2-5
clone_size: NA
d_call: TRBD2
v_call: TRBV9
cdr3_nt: TGTGCCAGCAGCGTAGGCCTAGCGGGAGAGGGGACCCAGTACTTC
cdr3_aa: CASSVGLAGEGTQYF